Listed here are 9 T cell receptor beta chains from one sample, sequenced in a study of T cells in localized non-small cell lung cancer. Some clones are missing from TCRdb's copy, which holds only in-frame ones; the method was immunoSEQ multiplex PCR. The table records more than 70,000 clones, 80% to 90% of them present only once. Sequencing used peripheral blood, obtained before any cancer treatment. These receptors all come from a man between 40 and 70 years old with stage I lung adenocarcinoma.

The chain employs TRBV30 and TRBJ1-2, with D possibly being TRBD1 (6 bases). This CDR3 comprises 15 residues. V was trimmed by 3 bases and J by 5 bases, leaving 19 bases between them. Germline loops: CDR1 GTSNPN, CDR2 SVGIG (reference sequence). The CDR3 DNA reads TGTGCCTGGAGGGCCACCGGGGGCGCGGGATATGGCTACACCTTC. It codes for CAWRATGGAGYGYTF.

This clone was detected a few times. This chain uses TRBV30 with TRBJ1-1; D possibly corresponds to TRBD1 (6 bases). Looked up from germline, CDR1 is GTSNPN and CDR2 is SVGIG (reference sequence). The V gene lost 6 bases and the J gene lost 0 bases, with 14 bases spanning the gap. This CDR3 spans 14 amino acids. The CDR3 reads CACTRTAMNTEAFF. CDR3 coding DNA: TGTGCCTGTACTAGGACAGCTATGAACACTGAAGCTTTCTTT.

This rearrangement joins TRBV5-1 to TRBJ2-2; 7 bases match TRBD2. The junction had 8 bases not matched to a gene; V was cut back by 4 bases and J by 2 bases. The germline V gene has CDR1 SGHRS and CDR2 YFSETQ. The CDR3 loop spans 16 amino acids. The CDR3 region is CASSPGRFDNTGELFF. CDR3 nucleotide sequence: TGCGCCAGCAGCCCCGGGAGGTTCGATAACACCGGGGAGCTGTTTTTT.

The chain joins TRBV18 to TRBJ1-4; D is ambiguous. This CDR3 has 15 residues. V dropped 4 bases and J dropped 0 bases, with 9 bases sitting between them. From germline, CDR1 is KGHSH and CDR2 LQKENI. CDR3 in amino acids: CASSRAGATNEKLFF. CDR3 DNA: TGTGCCAGCTCACGCGCCGGTGCAACTAATGAAAAACTGTTTTTT.

This clone is a singleton in its sample. V is TRBV29-1 and J is TRBJ1-2; D is perhaps TRBD1 (5 bases). This CDR3 region has 11 residues. Trimming cost V 7 bases and J 8 bases, with 14 bases left between them. Germline values: CDR1 SQVTM, CDR2 ANQGSEA. As DNA, the CDR3 is TGCAGCGCCCTTTGGGGGAGCGGCTACACCTTC. Translated: CSALWGSGYTF.

The rearrangement uses TRBV5-4 and TRBJ2-1; D gene uncertain. This CDR3 comprises 14 residues. CDR1 and CDR2 from the germline V gene are SGHNT and YYREEE (reference sequence). V was shortened by 2 bases and J by 7 bases, with 13 bases between the two germline ends. The CDR3 coding sequence is TGTGCCAGCAGCTTCGCGGTTTCGAGGAATGAGCAGTTCTTC. It specifies CASSFAVSRNEQFF.

V is TRBV11-2 and J is TRBJ2-3; 8 bases are shared with TRBD2. The CDR3 sequence is 17 residues long. V trimming: 1 base; J trimming: 1 base; junction bases outside the gene matches: 7. Germline values: CDR1 SGHAT, CDR2 FQNNGV. The CDR3 here is CASSLGVLREGTDTQYF. In DNA, the CDR3 is TGTGCCAGCAGCTTAGGGGTCCTGCGGGAGGGCACAGATACGCAGTATTTT.

The chain uses TRBV6-5 and TRBJ2-6; D uncertain. Germline CDR1 and CDR2: MNHEY and SVGAGI. The CDR3 totals 13 residues. V dropped 6 bases and J dropped 3 bases, with 6 bases sitting between them. The CDR3 bases are TGTGCCAGCAGGGAAAGTGGGGCCAACGTCCTGACTTTC. Translation gives CASRESGANVLTF.

The chain carries TRBV5-1 and TRBJ2-3, with 9 bases matching TRBD1. V gave up 5 bases and J gave up 0 bases; unmatched junction bases: 7. The germline gives CDR1 SGHRS, CDR2 YFSETQ. This CDR3 has 16 amino acids. The CDR3 sequence is CASSSKQGASTDTQYF. The CDR3 bases are TGCGCCAGCAGTTCTAAACAGGGGGCGAGCACAGATACGCAGTATTTT.